Below, 29 T cell receptor beta chains from the same sample are listed, as sequenced in a study of cytomegalovirus exposure and HLA in healthy donors. Amplification used 60 Vbeta primers and 13 Jbeta primers. Here immunoSEQ multiplex PCR was the method, and the copy in TCRdb shows in-frame clones only, minus some. The profile shows under 200,000 clones, 80% of them singletons. Sequencing input: PBMCs. The receptor source for this set is a human donor in good health.

In nucleotides, the CDR3 is TGTGCCAGCACCAGGGGTAGTAGCGGGGGACAAGAGACCCAGTACTTC. Protein sequence: CASTRGSSGGQETQYF. The chain couples TRBV9 to TRBJ2-5, with TRBD2 identical over 9 bases. Per the germline V gene, CDR1 is SGDLS and CDR2 is YYNGEE. Trimming cost V 6 bases and J 2 bases; bases outside gene matches: 11. The CDR3 has 16 residues.

DNA for the CDR3: TGTGCCAGCAGTGTGGCACAGGCATCAGATGGCTACACCTTC. It translates to CASSVAQASDGYTF. V is TRBV2 and J is TRBJ1-2, with D possibly being TRBD1 (5 bases). CDR3 length equals 14 residues. V shed 4 bases and J shed 6 bases, with 15 bases lying between them. The germline V gene has CDR1 SNHLY and CDR2 FYNNEI. Variable domain in full (rest from reference TRBV2 and TRBJ1-2): EPEVTQTPSHQVTQMGQEVILRCVPISNHLYFYWYRQILGQKVEFLVSFYNNEISEKSEIFDDQFSVERPDGSNFTLKIRSTKLEDSAMYFCASSVAQASDGYTFGSGTRLTVV.

The chain links TRBV7-6 to TRBJ2-5, with D perhaps matching TRBD2 (6 bases). This CDR3 has 16 amino acids. The V and J ends lost 3 bases and 0 bases respectively, with 14 bases between them. CDR1 and CDR2 from the germline V gene are SGHVS and FNYEAQ. The DNA for the CDR3 is TGTGCCAGCAGCTTGGCGGGAACACCGTACCAAGAGACCCAGTACTTC. Its protein is CASSLAGTPYQETQYF.

V usage is TRBV5-1 and J usage is TRBJ1-2, with D unresolved. The germline gives CDR1 SGHRS, CDR2 YFSETQ. The CDR3 spans 14 residues. Between the trimmed V and J ends, which lost 0 bases and 4 bases, there was a span of 10 bases. The DNA for the CDR3 is TGCGCCAGCAGCTTGGAAACCGGGGTCTATGGCTACACCTTC. Translated: CASSLETGVYGYTF.

The chain couples TRBV29-1 to TRBJ2-7, with TRBD1 identical over 11 bases. With V trimmed by 0 bases and J by 1 base, 2 bases remained unmatched. The CDR3 has 15 residues. Germline-derived CDR1 and CDR2 are SQVTM and ANQGSEA. This chain's CDR3 is CSVEDRDRGSYEQYF. The CDR3 nucleotides read TGCAGCGTTGAAGACCGGGACAGGGGGTCCTACGAGCAGTACTTC.

The gene calls are TRBV15 and TRBJ1-2, with no clear D. Germline V CDR1 and CDR2: LNHNV, YYDKDF (reference sequence). The CDR3 has 13 residues. Trimming removed 1 base from V and 6 bases from J, with 9 bases in between. The CDR3 DNA reads TGTGCCACCAGCAGAGTCGGACTCAATGGCTACACCTTC. It codes for CATSRVGLNGYTF.

The chain links TRBV4-3 to TRBJ1-2; D may be TRBD1 (5 bases). This CDR3 is built from 19 residues. CDR1 is LGHNA, CDR2 YSLEER, per germline. Trimming pared 2 bases from V and 0 bases from J, leaving 22 bases between. This chain's CDR3 is CASSQISAPGLHTNYGYTF. CDR3 in DNA: TGCGCCAGCAGCCAAATAAGTGCCCCGGGACTGCATACTAACTATGGCTACACCTTC.

This clone has only one observation. This chain uses TRBV4-1 with TRBJ2-1, with D possibly matching TRBD1 (5 bases). Trimming removed 1 base from V and 5 bases from J, with 9 bases in between. CDR3 length: 14 residues. The germline CDR1 and CDR2 sequences are MGHRA and YSYEKL. In nucleotides, the CDR3 is TGCGCCAGCAGCCAAGTACAGGCGGACAATGAGCAGTTCTTC. This codes for CASSQVQADNEQFF.

V usage is TRBV6-5 and J usage is TRBJ2-5, with D maybe TRBD1 (6 bases). With the DNA end fitting TRBJ2-7 better, the J assignment may be wrong. The CDR3 extends over 14 amino acids. Germline CDR1 reads MNHEY; CDR2 reads SVGAGI. CDR3 coding DNA: TGTGCCAGCGCCCCCGGGACAATCTCCTACGAGCAGTACTTC. It specifies CASAPGTISYEQYF.

V is TRBV5-6 and J is TRBJ2-1, with TRBD1 matching 8 bases. The V segment lost 4 bases and the J segment 14 bases; nucleotides outside the gene matches: 11. CDR1 is SGHDT and CDR2 is YYEEEE in the germline V gene. The CDR3 totals 13 residues. DNA for the CDR3: TGTGCCAGCAGCCGAGACAGGGGTTCTAGGGAGTTCTTC. Its translation: CASSRDRGSREFF.

This clone was detected a few times. The J gene is TRBJ1-1, the V gene TRBV7-6; D unclear. Germline-derived CDR1 and CDR2 are SGHVS and FNYEAQ. Trimming shortened V by 4 bases and J by 2 bases, and 11 bases separated the two germline ends. This CDR3 has 14 residues. The CDR3 region has the DNA TGTGCCAGCAGCTCTCTGACATATAACACTGAAGCTTTCTTT. Residues: CASSSLTYNTEAFF.

DNA of the CDR3: TGTGCCAGCGGCAGGGTGTTATCCTACGAGCAGTACTTC. Encoded protein: CASGRVLSYEQYF. The chain links TRBV6-1 to TRBJ2-7; D perhaps matches TRBD1 (5 bases). This CDR3 is 13 amino acids long. The germline CDR1 and CDR2 sequences are MNHNS and SASEGT. V was shortened by 8 bases and J by 1 base, with 12 bases between the two germline ends.

The V and J genes are TRBV9 and TRBJ2-3; possible D gene TRBD2, 6 bases. V was pared by 3 bases and J by 6 bases, with 23 bases between. Germline lookup yields CDR1 SGDLS and CDR2 YYNGEE. CDR3 length equals 17 residues. The CDR3 region is CASSEAPYGGYQDTQYF. The CDR3 nucleotides are TGTGCCAGCAGCGAAGCCCCCTACGGGGGATACCAGGATACGCAGTATTTT.

This chain links TRBV5-1 with TRBJ2-7, with TRBD1 identical over 12 bases. Germline CDR1 reads SGHRS; CDR2 reads YFSETQ. V shed 2 bases and J 6 bases; nucleotides not matched to a gene: 12. This CDR3 has 17 amino acids. The CDR3 DNA sequence: TGCGCCAGCAGCTTTGGCAACCTACGGGACAGGGGGCTCGAGCAGTACTTC. It is translated as CASSFGNLRDRGLEQYF.

CDR3 sequence: CASSRQGAQTFF. The CDR3 bases are TGTGCCAGCAGCCGACAGGGGGCCCAAACTTTCTTC. The chain recombines TRBV5-4 with TRBJ2-1, with 10 bases that match TRBD1. The CDR3 spans 12 residues. Germline lookup yields CDR1 SGHNT and CDR2 YYREEE (reference sequence). V gave up 4 bases and J gave up 16 bases; unmatched junction bases: 8.

This clone was recorded only once. The chain uses TRBV6-1 and TRBJ1-1; D is perhaps TRBD1 (6 bases). This CDR3 contains 14 residues. The ends were cut back, 7 bases at V and 1 base at J, with 13 bases in the middle. Germline lookup yields CDR1 MNHNS and CDR2 SASEGT. The CDR3 protein is CASIFRGGNTEAFF. In DNA, the CDR3 is TGTGCCAGCATCTTCAGGGGCGGGAACACTGAAGCTTTCTTT.

The genes are TRBV4-2 and TRBJ2-1; 9 bases align to TRBD2. This CDR3 is built from 16 residues. Germline CDR1 reads LGHNA; CDR2 reads YNFKEQ. With 3 bases clipped from V and 4 bases from J, the junction kept 7 bases outside the gene matches. CDR3 loop: CASSQASSGVYNEQFF. The CDR3 DNA is TGTGCCAGCAGCCAGGCCTCTAGCGGGGTTTACAATGAGCAGTTCTTC.

The chain employs TRBV15 and TRBJ2-5; 12 bases line up with TRBD2. CDR1 LNHNV and CDR2 YYDKDF come from the germline V gene (reference sequence). J lost 2 bases, V lost 6 bases, and 13 bases had no gene match. CDR3 size: 18 residues. The CDR3 reads CATSKEASGGAPQETQYF. The CDR3 DNA sequence: TGTGCCACCAGTAAGGAGGCTAGCGGGGGGGCCCCTCAAGAGACCCAGTACTTC.

The chain links TRBV10-2 to TRBJ2-2; the match to TRBD1 covers 9 bases. This CDR3 has 14 amino acids. Germline values: CDR1 WSHSY, CDR2 SAAADI. V shed 5 bases and J 7 bases; nucleotides not matched to a gene: 5. Here the CDR3 DNA reads TGCGCCAGCAGTCGGACAGGGGCCAACGGGGAGCTGTTTTTT. This translates into CASSRTGANGELFF.

The genes are TRBV4-1 and TRBJ2-5; TRBD2 aligns across 9 bases. V shed 0 bases and J 2 bases; nucleotides not matched to a gene: 10. The germline CDR1 and CDR2 sequences are MGHRA and YSYEKL. This CDR3 region has 18 residues. CDR3 protein: CASSQDIQRGAIQETQYF. DNA for the CDR3: TGCGCCAGCAGCCAAGATATCCAGCGGGGGGCCATTCAAGAGACCCAGTACTTC.

The chain links TRBV15 to TRBJ1-2; weak D call: TRBD1 (5 bases). The CDR3 is 14 residues long. In germline, CDR1 is LNHNV, CDR2 YYDKDF (reference sequence). Trimming shortened V by 0 bases and J by 7 bases, and 12 bases separated the two germline ends. The CDR3 reads CATSRDGQGGGYTF. For the CDR3, the DNA is TGTGCCACCAGCAGAGATGGGCAGGGCGGTGGCTACACCTTC.

The rearrangement uses TRBV18 and TRBJ2-6; D is unresolved. Germline V lookup: CDR1 KGHSH, CDR2 LQKENI. V lost 3 bases, J lost 0 bases, and 9 bases lay in between. The CDR3 is 16 amino acids. CDR3 protein: CASSPYSISGANVLTF. The DNA of the CDR3 is TGTGCCAGCTCACCGTACAGCATCTCTGGGGCCAACGTCCTGACTTTC.

This clone has just a few counts. The CDR3 loop reads CASSFRVGNEKLFF. The CDR3 DNA reads as TGCGCCAGCAGCTTCCGGGTGGGTAATGAAAAACTGTTTTTT. The rearrangement links TRBV5-1 to TRBJ1-4; D remains ambiguous. V lost 2 bases and J 4 bases, leaving 9 bases between the germline ends. This CDR3 is 14 amino acids long. The germline gives CDR1 SGHRS, CDR2 YFSETQ.

This chain uses TRBV15 with TRBJ2-1; 11 bases are shared with TRBD2. The CDR3 runs to 16 residues. Per the germline V gene, CDR1 is LNHNV and CDR2 is YYDKDF (reference sequence). The V gene end was trimmed by 2 bases and the J gene end by 3 bases; junction bases not matched to a gene: 3. Written as DNA, the CDR3 is TGTGCCACCAGCAGACAACTAGCGGGGGACTACAATGAGCAGTTCTTC. Amino acids: CATSRQLAGDYNEQFF.

The chain joins TRBV6-5 to TRBJ1-4; 7 bases map to TRBD1. Germline assignment: CDR1 MNHEY and CDR2 SVGAGI. This CDR3 has 14 residues. V was pared by 6 bases and J by 5 bases, with 6 bases of the junction left unmatched. The CDR3 protein is CASRNTGVNEKLFF. In nucleotides, the CDR3 is TGTGCCAGCAGAAACACAGGGGTGAATGAAAAACTGTTTTTT.

This chain links TRBV2 with TRBJ2-7; perhaps TRBD2 as D (5 bases). V shed 8 bases and J shed 0 bases, with 23 bases lying between them. The CDR3 loop spans 17 amino acids. Germline V gene lookup returns CDR1 SNHLY and CDR2 FYNNEI. The CDR3 DNA reads as TGTGCCAGCTGCGAGGGTGGTAGGAATCTATTCTCCTACGAGCAGTACTTC. Protein sequence: CASCEGGRNLFSYEQYF.

J is TRBJ1-5 and V is TRBV15; D remains ambiguous. V was pared by 0 bases and J by 2 bases, with 11 bases between. The CDR3 is 16 residues long. Germline CDR1 LNHNV, CDR2 YYDKDF (reference sequence). The CDR3 region is CATSRDRWAGNQPQHF. The CDR3 DNA reads TGTGCCACCAGCAGAGATCGATGGGCTGGCAATCAGCCCCAGCATTTT.

This clone was found a few times. This chain connects TRBV6-5 to TRBJ2-2; D possibly corresponds to TRBD1 (5 bases). CDR1 and CDR2 from the germline V gene are MNHEY and SVGAGI. V lost 0 bases to trimming and J lost 5 bases, with 13 bases between them. This CDR3 is built from 16 residues. The CDR3 nucleotides are TGTGCCAGCAGTTACTCGATTACAGGCCAAACCGGGGAGCTGTTTTTT. As protein: CASSYSITGQTGELFF.

This clone was recorded only once. The J gene is TRBJ1-2, the V gene TRBV4-1; D ambiguous. This CDR3 region has 14 residues. Germline V CDR1 and CDR2: MGHRA, YSYEKL. V lost 4 bases and J 3 bases, leaving 12 bases between the germline ends. This CDR3 is CASSPEPRDYGYTF. In nucleotides, the CDR3 is TGCGCCAGCAGCCCAGAACCCCGAGACTATGGCTACACCTTC.